This is a list of T cell receptor beta chains from one sample in a study of T cell repertoires in cytomegalovirus infection. TCRdb called the reads again in MiXCR, with one record for every CDR3 protein. Of roughly 920,000 distinct CDR3 sequences in the sample, roughly 31% were seen once. These receptors lack a known antigen. This specimen was cultured CD8+ T cells from PBMCs, taken from culture after CMV antigen stimulation. The receptor source for this set is a human donor in good health (CMV status not recorded). Some clones in this sample may be carry-over from other donors' samples. CDR3s include the opening cysteine and the closing phenylalanine or tryptophan. The D gene is left open where the match is weak. A row's size may be missing; if present it is once, few, many or a size class.

d_gene	j_gene	v_gene	abundance	CDR3nt	CDR3aa
TRBD1	TRBJ2-1	TRBV6-1	-	TGTGCCATCTTGGACAGGGGGGTGAATGAGCAGTTCTTC	CAILDRGVNEQFF
TRBD2	TRBJ2-1	TRBV7-8	many	TGTGCCAGCAGCTTAGTTACTAGCGGGGGTCTCTACAATGAGCAGTTCTTC	CASSLVTSGGLYNEQFF
-	TRBJ1-1	TRBV10-2	few	TGCGCCAGCAGTGAGGGGCGCGGGAACACTGAAGCTTTCTTT	CASSEGRGNTEAFF
TRBD2	TRBJ2-2	TRBV7-6	many	TGTGCCAGCAGTGATAGCGGGGGGGCAACCGGGGAGCTGTTTTTT	CASSDSGGATGELFF
-	TRBJ1-5	TRBV27	-	TGTGCCAGCAGTTTCCTGCCAGGCTACAATCAGCCCCAGCATTTT	CASSFLPGYNQPQHF
TRBD1	TRBJ1-3	TRBV4-2	-	TGTGCCAGCAGCCAGGGACAGGGATCTTTCGGAAACACCATATATTTT	CASSQGQGSFGNTIYF
TRBD1	TRBJ1-2	TRBV7-6	many	TGTGCCAGCAGCCCCAGGGGGGTGGGGTATGGCTACACCTTC	CASSPRGVGYGYTF
TRBD2	TRBJ2-5	TRBV19	-	TGTGCCAGTAGTATAGTTGCGGGGGTAACCGAAGAGACCCAGTACTTC	CASSIVAGVTEETQYF
TRBD1	TRBJ2-7	TRBV13	-	TGTGCCAGCAGCGAGGGACAGGGAATTGAGCAGTACTTC	CASSEGQGIEQYF
TRBD1	TRBJ1-2	TRBV29-1	-	TGCAGCGTTCCCAACAGGGGCTATGGCTACACCTTC	CSVPNRGYGYTF
TRBD1	TRBJ2-5	TRBV7-9	-	TGTGCCAGCAGCCCGCGGCGGGACAGGGGAGACTTC	CASSPRRDRGDF
-	TRBJ2-1	TRBV6-5	few	TGTGCCAGCAGTTACGGAGGCGTCAATGAGCAGTTCTTC	CASSYGGVNEQFF
-	TRBJ2-1	TRBV6-1	-	TGTGCCAGCAGCCAAACCCCCCGGATAGGTATAGCCAATGAGCAGTTCTTC	CASSQTPRIGIANEQFF
TRBD1	TRBJ2-1	TRBV7-7	few	TGTGCTAGCAGCTTATCACCGGGACAGGACAATGAGCAGTTCTTC	CASSLSPGQDNEQFF
-	TRBJ2-1	TRBV7-9	many	TGTGCCAGCAGCTTATCAGGGGTCCACAATGAGCAGTTCTTC	CASSLSGVHNEQFF
TRBD1	TRBJ1-2	TRBV20-1	few	TGCAGTGGCTTGGGACAGCCCTCAGAGGTCTATGGCTACACCTTC	CSGLGQPSEVYGYTF
-	TRBJ2-1	TRBV7-6	many	TGTGCCAGCAGCTTAGCGCTGGGAGAGAGATCCTACAATGAGCAGTTCTTC	CASSLALGERSYNEQFF
-	TRBJ1-1	TRBV27	many	TGTGCCAGCAGTTTTGATGGAGACACTGAAGCTTTCTTT	CASSFDGDTEAFF
-	TRBJ1-2	TRBV7-2	-	TGTGCCAGCAGCCGGTGGACAGCTTATGATCCCTATGGCTACACCTTC	CASSRWTAYDPYGYTF
TRBD2	TRBJ2-5	TRBV29-1	-	TGCAGCGTTGAAGAGATCGACGGGGGGATAGAGACCCAGTACTTC	CSVEEIDGGIETQYF
TRBD1	TRBJ2-6	TRBV6-2/TRBV6-3	few	TGTGCCAGCAGTTTCAGACCCGGGACAGGCCCCGGGGCCAACGTCCTGACTTTC	CASSFRPGTGPGANVLTF
TRBD1	TRBJ2-2	TRBV5-6	few	TGTGCCAGCAGCTTGGTGGGGACAGAGACCACCGGGGAGCTGTTTTTT	CASSLVGTETTGELFF
-	TRBJ1-5	TRBV4-1	-	TGCGCCAGCAGCCAAGATTCAAGGGGCAATCAGCCCCAGCATTTT	CASSQDSRGNQPQHF
-	TRBJ1-2	TRBV7-9	-	TGTGCCAGCAGCCCCGAACAGACCGGGAACTATGGCTACACCTTC	CASSPEQTGNYGYTF
TRBD1	TRBJ2-2	TRBV20-1	-	TGCAGTGCTTTTTCCCGACAGGGGAACACCGGGGAGCTGTTTTTT	CSAFSRQGNTGELFF
TRBD1	TRBJ1-3	TRBV6-5	-	TGTGCCAGCAGTTACTCCGAATTTGGGTGGACAGGGCAAAACTCTGGAAACACCATATATTTT	CASSYSEFGWTGQNSGNTIYF
-	TRBJ1-2	TRBV7-9	-	TGTGCCAGCAGCGACAGGACTCCCGATGGCTACACCTTC	CASSDRTPDGYTF
-	TRBJ1-4	TRBV2	-	TGTGCCAGCAGTGCTACCGGGCCCCAAGGAAGGGAAAAACTGTTTTTT	CASSATGPQGREKLFF
-	TRBJ1-4	TRBV6-8	once	TGTGCCAGCAGTTACTCCTGGACGGAAACAACTAATGAAAAACTGTTTTTT	CASSYSWTETTNEKLFF
-	TRBJ2-1	TRBV6-2/TRBV6-3	many	TGTGCCAGCAGTTACGGGAATGAGCAGTTCTTC	CASSYGNEQFF
-	TRBJ1-3	TRBV7-6	few	TGTGCCAGCAGCTCCAGTGAGGTCACCTACGGAAACACCATATATTTT	CASSSSEVTYGNTIYF
-	TRBJ2-1	TRBV27	-	TGTGCCAGCAGTAACAGTGGCCCCTACAATGAGCAGTTCTTC	CASSNSGPYNEQFF
-	TRBJ2-5	TRBV6-2/TRBV6-3	-	TGTGCCAGCAGTGACCAGGGGAGGGCCTCCGAGACCCAGTACTTC	CASSDQGRASETQYF
-	TRBJ1-5	TRBV12-3/TRBV12-4	-	TGTGCCAGCACCCTTTGGGGGGCGACTCAGCCCCAGCATTTT	CASTLWGATQPQHF
-	TRBJ1-2	TRBV6-5	few	TGTGCCAGCAGTTACTATGAAGAATCAAACTATGGCTACACCTTC	CASSYYEESNYGYTF
-	TRBJ1-1	TRBV27	many	TGTGCCAGCAGCCGGACAGTGAACACTGAAGCTTTCTTT	CASSRTVNTEAFF
-	TRBJ2-2	TRBV5-1	-	TGCGCCAGCAGCTTGTACATCGGGGTCACCGGGGAGCTGTTTTTT	CASSLYIGVTGELFF
TRBD1	TRBJ1-1	TRBV18	-	TGTGCCAGCTCAGCTATACAGGGGGCCGGTGAAGCTTTCTTT	CASSAIQGAGEAFF
-	TRBJ2-2	TRBV2	many	TGTGCCAGCAGTAACTCCGGAGGAGTTAACACCGGGGAGCTGTTTTTT	CASSNSGGVNTGELFF
-	TRBJ2-1	TRBV5-1	-	TGCGCCAGCAGCTCAACGGCAAAGGGGGTAAATGAGCAGTTCTTC	CASSSTAKGVNEQFF
-	TRBJ1-2	TRBV7-2	few	TGTGCCAGCAGCTTTCCAGGGGTAGAAGGATATGGCTACACCTTC	CASSFPGVEGYGYTF
TRBD1	TRBJ1-1	TRBV19	once	TGTGCCAGTAGTCCAGACAGGGGAAGGGACACTGAAGCTTTCTTT	CASSPDRGRDTEAFF
-	TRBJ1-1	TRBV6-2/TRBV6-3	few	TGTGCCAGCAGTACCCGACCGAAGAGCACTGAAGCTTTCTTT	CASSTRPKSTEAFF
TRBD1	TRBJ2-7	TRBV10-3	few	TGTGCCATCAGTGAGTCAACAGGGGTTTACGAGCAGTACTTC	CAISESTGVYEQYF
-	TRBJ2-7	TRBV5-1	-	TGCGCCAGCAGCTTGTTGGGTCCCGACTACGAGCAGTACTTC	CASSLLGPDYEQYF
-	TRBJ2-3	TRBV7-6	-	TGTGCCAGCAGCTTAGACCGGGTTACGCAGTATTTT	CASSLDRVTQYF
-	TRBJ1-3	TRBV20-1	few	TGCAGTGCTGCCCGTGAAGGGGCGGGAAACACCATATATTTT	CSAAREGAGNTIYF
TRBD1	TRBJ2-5	TRBV7-2	many	TGTGCCAGCAGCTCACGGTCAGGGGGCCAAGAGACCCAGTACTTC	CASSSRSGGQETQYF
-	TRBJ2-6	TRBV6-2/TRBV6-3	once	TGTGCCAGCAGACATTTCGGAGGGACACTCGTCTCTGGGGCCAACGTCCTGACTTTC	CASRHFGGTLVSGANVLTF
TRBD1	TRBJ2-2	TRBV6-5	few	TGTGCCAGCAGTTATTGGGACAGGAACACCGGGGAGCTGTTTTTT	CASSYWDRNTGELFF
-	TRBJ1-5	TRBV7-9	-	TGTGCCAGCAGCCCAGGACCCAAGCCCCAGCATTTT	CASSPGPKPQHF
-	TRBJ1-1	TRBV20-1	-	TGCAGTGCTACACTAACGGTGAACACTGAAGCTTTCTTT	CSATLTVNTEAFF
TRBD1	TRBJ1-1	TRBV12-3/TRBV12-4	many	TGTGCCAGCAGGCAAGGGACAGGGGGTCCGAACACTGAAGCTTTCTTT	CASRQGTGGPNTEAFF
-	TRBJ1-1	TRBV6-2/TRBV6-3	once	TGTGCCAGCAGTTACTCAGACGTCTACAGGGAAACTGAAGCTTTCTTT	CASSYSDVYRETEAFF
-	TRBJ2-3	TRBV20-1	-	TGCAGTGCTGGGGATACCGGGACTGTATGGGATACGCAGTATTTT	CSAGDTGTVWDTQYF
-	TRBJ2-1	TRBV27	-	TGTGCCAGCAGTTTATCGTCCAGGGGTCCCTACAATGAGCAGTTCTTC	CASSLSSRGPYNEQFF
TRBD1	TRBJ2-1	TRBV27	-	TGTGCCAGCAGAATCACGAACACAGGGGGGAATGAGCAGTTCTTC	CASRITNTGGNEQFF
TRBD1	TRBJ1-2	TRBV7-9	few	TGTGCCAGCAGCAGTAACCGGGACAGTTTAATGGATGGCTACACCTTC	CASSSNRDSLMDGYTF
TRBD1	TRBJ2-3	TRBV7-6	few	TGTGCCAGCAGCTTGATGGACAGGGACACAGATACGCAGTATTTT	CASSLMDRDTDTQYF
-	TRBJ1-4	TRBV5-4	few	TGTGCCAGCAGCTTGGCGGCAGAAACTAATGAAAAACTGTTTTTT	CASSLAAETNEKLFF